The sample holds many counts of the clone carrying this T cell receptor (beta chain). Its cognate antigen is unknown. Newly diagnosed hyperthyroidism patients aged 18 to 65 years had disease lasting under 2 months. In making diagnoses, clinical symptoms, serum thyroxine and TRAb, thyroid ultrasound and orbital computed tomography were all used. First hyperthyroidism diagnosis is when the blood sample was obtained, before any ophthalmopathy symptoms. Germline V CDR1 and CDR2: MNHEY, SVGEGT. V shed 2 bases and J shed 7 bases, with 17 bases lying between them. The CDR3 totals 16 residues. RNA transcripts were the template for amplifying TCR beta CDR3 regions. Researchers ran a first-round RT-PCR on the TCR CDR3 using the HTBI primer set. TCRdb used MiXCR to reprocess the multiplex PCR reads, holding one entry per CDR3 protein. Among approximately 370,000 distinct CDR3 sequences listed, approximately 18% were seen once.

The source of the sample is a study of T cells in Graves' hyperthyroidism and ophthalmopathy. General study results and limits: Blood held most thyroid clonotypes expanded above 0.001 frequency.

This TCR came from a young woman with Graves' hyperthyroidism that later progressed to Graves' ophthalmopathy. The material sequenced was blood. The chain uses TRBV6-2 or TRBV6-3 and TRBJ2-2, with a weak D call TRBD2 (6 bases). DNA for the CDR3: TGTGCCAGCAGTTACAAGCCGACGGGAGTGGGCGGGGAGCTGTTTTTT. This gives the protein CASSYKPTGVGGELFF.